A single sample is the source of the 25 T cell receptor beta chains below, sequenced in a study of neurological immune-mediated disorders. MiXCR, applied by TCRdb to the 5' RACE reads, yields one record per CDR3 protein. The sample contains about 50,000 distinct CDR3 sequences, 10% of which appear only once. Sequencing used PBMCs. These receptors came from a man aged 65 to 79 with HTLV-1-associated myelopathy (HAM/TSP).

This clonotype is categorized as medium-sized. The chain recombines TRBV20-1 with TRBJ1-5, with a weak D call TRBD1 (5 bases). The V end was cut by 2 bases, the J end by 5 bases, with 19 bases between. This CDR3 region has 16 residues. CDR1 is DFQATT, CDR2 SNEGSKA, per germline (reference sequence). The CDR3, as DNA: TGCAGTGCTAGAATAGAGGTGGGAAGGGACGATCAGCCCCAGCATTTT. It translates to CSARIEVGRDDQPQHF.

This clonotype has a count of ten or more. The V call is TRBV3-1, the J call TRBJ2-1; D call uncertain. The CDR3 totals 14 residues. V lost 1 base and J 5 bases, leaving 9 bases between the germline ends. Germline loops: CDR1 LGHDT, CDR2 YNNKEL (reference sequence). The CDR3 sequence is CASSQGTKNNEQFF. DNA of the CDR3: TGTGCCAGCAGCCAAGGTACGAAGAACAATGAGCAGTTCTTC.

This chain joins TRBV20-1 and TRBJ2-7; D is perhaps TRBD1 or TRBD2 (6 bases each). The CDR3 length is 13 residues. V lost 0 bases to trimming and J lost 7 bases, with 13 bases between them. CDR1 and CDR2 from the germline V gene are DFQATT and SNEGSKA (reference sequence). The CDR3, as DNA: TGCAGTGCTAGAGATCATGGGGGGCGGGAGCAGTACTTC. Amino acids: CSARDHGGREQYF.

This clonotype was seen ten or more times. The CDR3 here is CSARLELGETQYF. CDR3 sequence (DNA): TGCAGTGCTAGACTCGAATTGGGAGAGACCCAGTACTTC. The chain has TRBV20-1 and TRBJ2-5; no clear D gene. Germline-derived CDR1 and CDR2 are DFQATT and SNEGSKA (reference sequence). This CDR3 comprises 13 residues. V was clipped by 2 bases and J by 4 bases, with 11 bases between them.

This clonotype was counted at least ten times. V gene TRBV6-2 or TRBV6-3 combines with J gene TRBJ2-7; 12 nucleotides agree with TRBD1. Germline CDR1 MNHEY, CDR2 SVGEGT. The CDR3 extends over 16 amino acids. With 2 bases clipped from V and 6 bases from J, the junction kept 8 bases outside the gene matches. CDR3 sequence (DNA): TGTGCCAGCAGTTACCCCTCGGGACAGGGGGCGGTCGAGCAGTACTTC. Translating it yields CASSYPSGQGAVEQYF.

The genes are TRBV20-1 and TRBJ2-1, with D unclear. Germline values: CDR1 DFQATT, CDR2 SNEGSKA (reference sequence). There are 13 residues in the CDR3. The germline V and J ends were trimmed by 6 bases and 8 bases, with 17 bases remaining between them. This CDR3 is CSARRFLSDEQFF. The CDR3 DNA follows: TGCAGTGCCCGCCGGTTTTTATCCGATGAGCAGTTCTTC.

This clonotype was counted ten times or more. The chain recombines TRBV28 with TRBJ2-5, with TRBD2 matching 7 bases. CDR3 length equals 15 residues. The germline gives CDR1 MDHEN, CDR2 SYDVKM. With V trimmed by 3 bases and J by 3 bases, 7 bases remained unmatched. CDR3 region: CASSFWEGSEETQYF. In nucleotides, the CDR3 is TGTGCCAGCAGTTTTTGGGAGGGGAGCGAAGAGACCCAGTACTTC.

This clonotype was seen many times. The chain uses TRBV11-1 and TRBJ1-6; D is perhaps TRBD1 (5 bases). CDR3 length: 13 amino acids. Germline V CDR1 and CDR2: SGHAT, FQDESV (reference sequence). Trimming pared 5 bases from V and 10 bases from J, leaving 12 bases between. CDR3 protein: CASSARDDSPLHF. The CDR3 nucleotides are TGTGCCAGCAGCGCCCGGGACGACTCACCCCTCCACTTT.

This clonotype was detected only a few times. A junction end diverges from the germline sequence, so it may reflect a read error. The chain links TRBV27 to TRBJ2-6, with 8 bases lining up with TRBD2. Germline values: CDR1 MNHEY, CDR2 SMNVEV (reference sequence). CDR3 length equals 16 residues. The CDR3 reads CASSRRGGPGAKVLTF. In DNA, the CDR3 is TGCGCCAGCAGCCGCCGGGGGGGCCCTGGGGCCAAGGTCCTGACTTTC.

This clonotype was found many times. J is TRBJ1-1 and V is TRBV12-3 or TRBV12-4; the D is unclear. The CDR3 spans 13 residues. Trimming shortened V by 6 bases and J by 8 bases, and 16 bases separated the two germline ends. CDR3 sequence reads: CASSSSRSWEAFF. The CDR3 nucleotides are TGTGCCAGCAGCTCGTCCCGGTCGTGGGAAGCTTTCTTT.

The table lists this clonotype with many counts. This chain uses TRBV7-9 with TRBJ1-5; D not certain. Deletions cut 5 bases from V and 2 bases from J, with 13 bases between. This CDR3 spans 15 amino acids. Germline CDR1 reads SEHNR; CDR2 reads FQNEAQ (reference sequence). CDR3 sequence: CASSDRGAGNQPQHF. In nucleotides, the CDR3 is TGTGCCAGCAGCGACCGCGGCGCGGGCAATCAGCCCCAGCATTTT.

At least ten counts were recorded for this clonotype. The genes are TRBV20-1 and TRBJ2-1; 7 bases agree with TRBD2. The germline CDR1 and CDR2 sequences are DFQATT and SNEGSKA (reference sequence). The CDR3 consists of 17 residues. J lost 0 bases, V lost 2 bases, and 10 bases had no gene match. CDR3 nucleotides: TGCAGTGCTAGACGCCCTGGCGGGGGAAGCTCCTACAATGAGCAGTTCTTC. Its protein product is CSARRPGGGSSYNEQFF.

The table lists this clonotype with many counts. CDR3 in DNA: TGCAGTGCCACGCCTCCCCGAGAGACCCAGTACTTC. Amino acids: CSATPPRETQYF. This sequence joins TRBV20-1 and TRBJ2-5, with D uncertain. The CDR3 has 12 residues. Deletions cut 6 bases from V and 4 bases from J, with 12 bases between. Germline V CDR1 and CDR2: DFQATT, SNEGSKA (reference sequence).

V gene TRBV28 combines with J gene TRBJ2-3, with TRBD2 matching 7 bases. The CDR3 spans 14 residues. Per germline, CDR1 MDHEN and CDR2 SYDVKM. Losses at the gene ends were 6 bases for V and 4 bases for J; bases not matched to a gene: 7. The CDR3 loop is CASSTRLAADTQYF. The CDR3 DNA reads TGTGCCAGCAGCACCAGACTAGCTGCAGATACGCAGTATTTT.

This clonotype was seen many times. The rearrangement joins TRBV19 to TRBJ2-4, with D uncertain. V lost 3 bases to trimming and J lost 0 bases, with 12 bases between them. This CDR3 region has 16 residues. Germline CDR1 LNHDA, CDR2 SQIVND (reference sequence). This chain's CDR3 is CASSIIVGGAKNIQYF. The DNA of the CDR3 is TGTGCCAGTAGTATCATCGTTGGTGGAGCCAAAAACATTCAGTACTTC. The variable domain in full, with the rest retrieved from reference TRBV19 and TRBJ2-4, is DGGITQSPKYLFRKEGQNVTLSCEQNLNHDAMYWYRQDPGQGLRLIYYSQIVNDFQKGDIAEGYSVSREKKESFPLTVTSAQKNPTAFYLCASSIIVGGAKNIQYFGAGTRLSVL.

This clonotype was seen at least ten times. The chain has TRBV6-6 and TRBJ2-7; 8 nucleotides line up with TRBD2. With V trimmed by 5 bases and J by 3 bases, 6 bases remained unmatched. CDR1 is MNHNY, CDR2 SVGAGI, per germline (reference sequence). The CDR3 contains 14 residues. DNA for the CDR3: TGTGCCAGCAGTCCCCGGGGGGGCGGCTACGAGCAGTACTTC. It codes for CASSPRGGGYEQYF.

This clonotype was seen at least ten times. The V and J genes are TRBV5-1 and TRBJ1-1, with D tentatively TRBD1 (6 bases). The CDR3 is 14 residues long. CDR1 and CDR2 (germline): SGHRS, YFSETQ. Trimming took 2 bases from V and 5 from J, leaving 13 bases between them. The CDR3 sequence is CASSLVTGRTEAFF. The CDR3 bases are TGCGCCAGCAGCTTAGTAACAGGGAGGACTGAAGCTTTCTTT.

On this clonotype: As the CDR3 is not closed by the conserved phenylalanine or tryptophan, this likely results from a read error. This chain uses TRBV27 with TRBJ1-1; a weak D match, TRBD1 (6 bases). The V and J ends lost 2 bases and 2 bases respectively, with 12 bases between them. This CDR3 is 15 amino acids long. Germline CDR1 MNHEY, CDR2 SMNVEV (reference sequence). The CDR3 here is CASSLRGKNNTEAFV. DNA for the CDR3: TGTGCCAGCAGTTTAAGGGGGAAAAATAACACTGAAGCTTTCGTT.

In its sample, this clonotype was seen many times. The chain employs TRBV6-5 and TRBJ2-7; no clear D. CDR1 is MNHEY and CDR2 is SVGAGI in the germline V gene. The CDR3 contains 12 residues. V was trimmed by 6 bases and J by 5 bases, leaving 11 bases between them. The CDR3 DNA sequence: TGTGCCAGCAGCAAAGGGTACGACGAGCAGTACTTC. It is translated as CASSKGYDEQYF.

Ten or more counts support this clonotype. The CDR3 DNA reads TGCGCCAGCACCAAACAGGTCGCGGATGGCTACACCTTC. This codes for CASTKQVADGYTF. The genes are TRBV5-1 and TRBJ1-2, with D maybe TRBD1 (5 bases). CDR3 length: 13 residues. Per the germline V gene, CDR1 is SGHRS and CDR2 is YFSETQ. V lost 6 bases to trimming and J lost 6 bases, with 15 bases between them.

This clonotype was recorded many times. The V and J genes are TRBV20-1 and TRBJ2-5; D unclear. The germline V gene encodes CDR1 DFQATT and CDR2 SNEGSKA (reference sequence). The length of the CDR3 is 12 residues. The ends were cut back, 5 bases at V and 2 bases at J, with 9 bases in the middle. The CDR3 spells CSADSAQETQYF. The DNA of the CDR3 is TGCAGTGCTGATTCCGCTCAAGAGACCCAGTACTTC.

This clonotype was seen at least ten times. This chain uses TRBV5-5 with TRBJ2-1; TRBD1 matches at 7 bases. The CDR3 is made up of 14 amino acids. The V gene end was trimmed by 4 bases and the J gene end by 7 bases; junction bases not matched to a gene: 8. Germline V gene data show CDR1 as SGHKS and CDR2 as YYEKEE (reference sequence). CDR3 DNA: TGTGCCAGCAGCCATATCCGACAGGGAAATGAGCAGTTCTTC. Translation gives CASSHIRQGNEQFF. Based on the CDR3 plus reference TRBV5-5 and TRBJ2-1, the full variable domain is DAGVTQSPTHLIKTRGQQVTLRCSPISGHKSVSWYQQVLGQGPQFIFQYYEKEERGRGNFPDRFSARQFPNYSSELNVNALLLGDSALYLCASSHIRQGNEQFFGPGTRLTVL.

Only a few counts were recorded for this clonotype. V gene TRBV12-3 or TRBV12-4 combines with J gene TRBJ1-5; 10 nucleotides match TRBD1. V gave up 2 bases and J gave up 4 bases; unmatched junction bases: 2. This CDR3 contains 15 residues. DNA of the CDR3: TGTGCCAGCAGTTTAAAGGGACAGGGGAATCAGCCCCAGCATTTT. It yields the protein CASSLKGQGNQPQHF.

This clonotype was observed many times. This chain links TRBV7-2 with TRBJ1-3; D uncertain. CDR3 length equals 15 residues. Trimming shortened V by 3 bases and J by 0 bases, and 9 bases separated the two germline ends. Germline V gene sequence: CDR1 SGHTA, CDR2 FQGNSA. DNA for the CDR3: TGTGCCAGCAGCTTCTCCTGGGACTCTGGAAACACCATATATTTT. Protein: CASSFSWDSGNTIYF.

This clonotype was counted many times. This chain connects TRBV20-1 to TRBJ2-7; the D gene could be TRBD1 or TRBD2 (6 bases each). Trimming removed 8 bases from V and 4 bases from J, with 18 bases in between. This CDR3 is 13 amino acids long. In germline, CDR1 is DFQATT, CDR2 SNEGSKA (reference sequence). CDR3 sequence (DNA): TGCAGTCTGCGCCGGAGGGGGTCGTACGAGCAGTACTTC. It translates to CSLRRRGSYEQYF.